A single sample gave rise to the 14 T cell receptor beta chains below, sequenced in a study of shared clonotypes between healthy human individuals. Assay used: immunoSEQ multiplex PCR; TCRdb lists only in-frame clones, some missing. The table has roughly 1,000,000 clones, 75% to 85% seen once. The sample consisted of memory CD4+ T cells from PBMCs. Regarding subset: CD45RA-negative fraction. The source of these receptors is a man younger than 30 in good health. Some clones in this sample may be carry-over from other donors' samples.

The chain has TRBV25-1 and TRBJ1-1; the match to TRBD1 covers 7 bases. CDR1 and CDR2 (germline): MGHDK, SYGVNS. V shed 3 bases and J 5 bases; nucleotides not matched to a gene: 6. The CDR3 has 14 amino acids. CDR3 sequence (DNA): TGTGCCAGCAGTGACTTGACAGGGCGGACTGAAGCTTTCTTT. Protein: CASSDLTGRTEAFF.

V is TRBV19 and J is TRBJ2-4; D may match TRBD1 or TRBD2 (5 bases each). This CDR3 comprises 15 residues. V was shortened by 8 bases and J by 2 bases, with 16 bases between the two germline ends. Per germline, CDR1 LNHDA and CDR2 SQIVND (reference sequence). CDR3 region: CASGPGRWSKNIQYF. The DNA of the CDR3 is TGTGCCAGTGGACCGGGACGGTGGTCCAAAAACATTCAGTACTTC.

This clone has a handful of counts. This chain uses TRBV9 with TRBJ2-1; D unclear. CDR3 length: 19 residues. The germline V and J ends were trimmed by 1 base and 0 bases, with 20 bases remaining between them. The germline gives CDR1 SGDLS, CDR2 YYNGEE. CDR3 residues: CASSVLSSERPTSYNEQFF. The CDR3, as DNA: TGTGCCAGCAGCGTACTGTCCTCGGAACGACCCACCTCCTACAATGAGCAGTTCTTC.

Comment on this clone: Within the sample, other DNA sequences also encode this same CDR3. The V gene is TRBV20-1, the J gene TRBJ2-1, with no clear D. CDR3 length equals 11 residues. Between the trimmed V and J ends, which lost 0 bases and 10 bases, there was a span of 7 bases. The V gene's germline CDR1 is DFQATT and CDR2 SNEGSKA (reference sequence). CDR3 nucleotide sequence: TGCAGTGCTAGAGATCGAGGCGAGCAGTTCTTC. Protein sequence: CSARDRGEQFF.

This chain links TRBV15 with TRBJ1-1, with D hard to call. In germline, CDR1 is LNHNV, CDR2 YYDKDF (reference sequence). Trimming removed 1 base at V and 5 bases at J, with 14 bases between. This CDR3 spans 15 amino acids. CDR3 amino acids: CATSRVPLVWTEAFF. The CDR3, as DNA: TGTGCCACCAGCAGAGTTCCGTTGGTGTGGACTGAAGCTTTCTTT.

The chain employs TRBV7-9 and TRBJ2-3; a weak D match, TRBD1 (6 bases). The CDR3 is made up of 14 amino acids. Germline-derived CDR1 and CDR2 are SEHNR and FQNEAQ (reference sequence). V was cut by 3 bases and J by 2 bases, with 9 bases left in between. CDR3 region: CASSLNRDTDTQYF. CDR3 DNA: TGTGCCAGCAGCTTGAACAGGGACACAGATACGCAGTATTTT.

Details on this clone: This sequence may be a read error, since a much larger clone differs from it by one base. The same CDR3 also results from other DNA sequences found in this sample. The chain has TRBV2 and TRBJ2-3; D remains ambiguous. The CDR3 is 11 residues long. Trimming removed 5 bases from V and 2 bases from J, with 2 bases in between. CDR1 is SNHLY, CDR2 FYNNEI, per germline. CDR3 in DNA: TGTGCCAGCAGTTACACAGATACGCAGTATTTT. Translated: CASSYTDTQYF.

The V gene is TRBV5-1, the J gene TRBJ2-3; D call uncertain. CDR3 size: 13 residues. The germline V gene encodes CDR1 SGHRS and CDR2 YFSETQ. With 0 bases removed from V and 5 bases from J, the gap between germline ends came to 7 bases. The CDR3 DNA sequence: TGCGCCAGCAGCTTGGACTCGCTAGATACGCAGTATTTT. It specifies CASSLDSLDTQYF.

The gene calls are TRBV2 and TRBJ1-2; 8 nucleotides match TRBD1. The CDR3 runs 14 residues. Germline V lookup: CDR1 SNHLY, CDR2 FYNNEI. J was trimmed by 4 bases and V by 8 bases; bases with no gene match: 9. The CDR3 loop is CASARGLGAYGYTF. The DNA for the CDR3 is TGTGCCAGCGCCAGGGGGCTAGGGGCCTATGGCTACACCTTC.

The chain combines TRBV27 with TRBJ2-3; 7 bases line up with TRBD1. Trimming cost V 9 bases and J 10 bases; bases outside gene matches: 16. From germline, CDR1 is MNHEY and CDR2 SMNVEV (reference sequence). The CDR3 has 14 amino acids. This CDR3 reads CASSLSQGTGSQYF. The CDR3 DNA sequence: TGTGCCAGTTCCCTTTCACAGGGGACGGGATCGCAGTATTTT.

The chain couples TRBV11-2 to TRBJ1-4; D is perhaps TRBD1 (5 bases). The CDR3 consists of 14 residues. Trimming removed 1 base from V and 6 bases from J, with 9 bases in between. CDR1 and CDR2 from the germline V gene are SGHAT and FQNNGV. The CDR3 sequence is CASSLGRDYEKLFF. In nucleotides, the CDR3 is TGTGCCAGCAGCTTAGGCAGGGACTATGAAAAACTGTTTTTT.

A single count supports this clone. The V gene is TRBV6-6, the J gene TRBJ1-1; D is uncertain. Germline CDR1 reads MNHNY; CDR2 reads SVGAGI (reference sequence). The CDR3 is 15 residues long. Trimming took 2 bases from V and 1 from J, leaving 11 bases between them. This chain's CDR3 is CASSYTYGRNTEAFF. CDR3 nucleotides: TGTGCCAGCAGTTACACCTACGGACGGAACACTGAAGCTTTCTTT.

This clone was counted at least ten times. The V and J genes are TRBV6-1 and TRBJ2-5; D unresolved. The ends were cut back, 0 bases at V and 4 bases at J, with 3 bases in the middle. Germline values: CDR1 MNHNS, CDR2 SASEGT. The CDR3 is 12 residues long. The CDR3 sequence: CASSEAVETQYF. In DNA form, the CDR3 reads TGTGCCAGCAGTGAAGCTGTAGAGACCCAGTACTTC.

This chain connects TRBV10-3 to TRBJ2-5; D possibly corresponds to TRBD2 (5 bases). Germline CDR1 is ENHRY and CDR2 is SYGVKD. The CDR3 consists of 14 residues. Trimming stripped 8 bases from V and 0 bases from J, with 13 bases between. CDR3 region: CAIGRTLYQETQYF. For the CDR3, the DNA is TGTGCCATCGGCCGGACTCTGTACCAAGAGACCCAGTACTTC.